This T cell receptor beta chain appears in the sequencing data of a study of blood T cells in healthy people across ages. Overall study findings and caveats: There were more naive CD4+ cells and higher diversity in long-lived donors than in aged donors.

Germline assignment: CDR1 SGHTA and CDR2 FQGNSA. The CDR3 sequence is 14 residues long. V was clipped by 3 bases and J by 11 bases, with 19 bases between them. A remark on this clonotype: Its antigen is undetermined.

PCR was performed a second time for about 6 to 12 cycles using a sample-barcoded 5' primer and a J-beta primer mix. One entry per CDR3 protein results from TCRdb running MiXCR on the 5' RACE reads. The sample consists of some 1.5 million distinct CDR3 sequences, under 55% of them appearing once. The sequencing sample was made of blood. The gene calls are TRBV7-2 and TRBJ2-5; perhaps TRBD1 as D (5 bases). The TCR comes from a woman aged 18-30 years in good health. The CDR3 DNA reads TGTGCCAGCAGCTTGCTGCGCACGGACAATGAGCAGTACTTC. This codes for CASSLLRTDNEQYF.